These 4 T cell receptor beta chains originate from one sample sequenced in a study of regulatory T cells in long-lasting Graves disease. Time point here: newly diagnosed GD, antithyroid drugs for less than 3 months. Scientists built the TCR library using RNA that was extracted from PBMCs. CDR3 regions were amplified by Arm-PCR using iRepertoire HTBI primers to build TCR beta libraries. MiXCR, run by TCRdb on the multiplex PCR reads, gives a single entry per CDR3 protein. The sample has about 400,000 distinct CDR3 sequences, 15% seen once. These data were likewise used in another study, on T cells in Graves' hyperthyroidism and ophthalmopathy.

The sample was peripheral blood mononuclear cells (PBMCs), taken at new diagnosis, from a patient treated with antithyroid drugs. All receptors derive from a woman in her thirties or forties with Graves disease.

This clonotype has only a few counts. This chain joins TRBV19 and TRBJ2-5; 13 nucleotides align to TRBD2. The CDR3 runs to 16 residues. Losses at the gene ends were 1 base for V and 3 bases for J; bases not matched to a gene: 2. CDR1 is LNHDA, CDR2 SQIVND, per germline (reference sequence). CDR3 sequence reads: CASSIGGTSGKETQYF. The CDR3, as DNA: TGTGCCAGTAGTATAGGAGGGACTAGCGGGAAAGAGACCCAGTACTTC.

This clonotype was seen many times. The chain carries TRBV20-1 and TRBJ2-7; TRBD2 aligns across 8 bases. The CDR3 totals 14 residues. The junction had 3 bases not matched to a gene; V was cut back by 2 bases and J by 0 bases. In germline, CDR1 is DFQATT, CDR2 SNEGSKA (reference sequence). The CDR3, as DNA: TGCAGTGCTAGACAACTAGCGGACTCCTACGAGCAGTACTTC. It encodes CSARQLADSYEQYF.

This clonotype was seen repeatedly, ten times or more. At one boundary the junction diverges from the germline segment, which might be a read error. The gene calls are TRBV4-1 and TRBJ2-1; D possibly corresponds to TRBD1 (5 bases). The CDR3 contains 14 residues. Germline CDR1 and CDR2: MGHRA and YSYEKL. Written as DNA, the CDR3 is TGTGCCAGCAGCCCCAGGGTATTGTACAATGAGCAGTTCTTC. Its translation is CASSPRVLYNEQFF.

J is TRBJ1-3 and V is TRBV27; TRBD1 might be the D (5 bases). Trimming removed 6 bases from V and 2 bases from J, with 17 bases in between. Germline loops: CDR1 MNHEY, CDR2 SMNVEV (reference sequence). The CDR3 runs 16 residues. DNA for the CDR3: TGTGCCAGCAGCCCTGGGTCAGGGAATCCTGGAAACACCATATATTTT. This codes for CASSPGSGNPGNTIYF.